This T cell receptor (beta chain) is from a study of glioma-infiltrating T cells. Study outcomes and limitations: CDR3 overlap between tissue and blood was very small. Non-neoplastic patients had below-expected tissue-blood divergence, while all gliomas exceeded expectation.

The germline CDR1 and CDR2 sequences are GTSNPN and SVGIG (reference sequence). The junction had 4 bases not matched to a gene; V was cut back by 5 bases and J by 6 bases. This CDR3 contains 12 residues. With regard to this clonotype: Its cognate antigen is unknown.

TCR alpha and beta CDR3 regions were amplified from RNA using iRepertoire nested multiplex PCR. For one-step reverse transcription and amplification, 100-400 ng of tissue mRNA or PBMC total RNA was used. From the multiplex PCR reads, TCRdb called clonotypes with MiXCR, one entry per CDR3 protein. The top ten clones hold approximately 16% of a sample with 100,000 to 150,000 distinct CDR3 sequences, about 23% of them seen once. This clonotype originated in a human donor with low-grade glioma or glioblastoma, undergoing nonglioma brain surgery, or in good health (not recorded which). Sequencing was performed on glioma tissue, nonneoplastic brain tissue, or PBMCs (not recorded which). This rearrangement joins TRBV30 to TRBJ1-2, with 9 bases aligning to TRBD1. The CDR3 coding sequence is TGTGCCTGGGCTCGGGACAGGGATGGCTACACCTTC. It codes for CAWARDRDGYTF.